This T cell receptor beta chain was identified during a study of OX40 agonist ivuxolimab in advanced cancers. Looking at the study overall: The dose-escalation cohort had hepatocellular carcinoma, melanoma, renal cell or head and neck cancer. Study outcomes and limitations: With doses of 0.1 to 3.0 mg/kg, CD4+ and CD8+ blood T cells had undergone clonal expansion by week 6. Some of the nonresponding patients also showed low levels of normalized T-cell clonal expansion.

The data were produced by immunoSEQ multiplex PCR, yet TCRdb's version contains in-frame clones alone and is incomplete. Among approximately 61,000 clones, about 89% were seen once, and the ten largest hold 15% to 20%. Note on this clone: Its antigen is as yet unknown.

The V gene's germline CDR1 is SEHNR and CDR2 FQNEAQ (reference sequence). Trimming removed 1 base at V and 0 bases at J, with 7 bases between. This CDR3 region has 15 residues. The receptor was isolated from an adult with an advanced solid tumor such as melanoma, head and neck, liver or kidney cancer. V gene TRBV7-9 combines with J gene TRBJ1-5; D is ambiguous. The input for sequencing was CD4+ or CD8+ T cells sorted from blood, taken in a trial of the OX40 agonist ivuxolimab. The CDR3 DNA follows: TGTGCCAGCAGCTTAGACGGGAGTAGCAATCAGCCCCAGCATTTT. It is translated as CASSLDGSSNQPQHF. Full variable domain (outside the CDR3, taken from reference TRBV7-9 and TRBJ1-5): DTGVSQNPRHKITKRGQNVTFRCDPISEHNRLYWYRQTLGQGPEFLTYFQNEAQLEKSRLLSDRFSAERPKGSFSTLEIQRTEQGDSAMYLCASSLDGSSNQPQHFGDGTRLSIL.